The clone carrying this T cell receptor (beta chain) was counted at least ten times. MiXCR, applied by TCRdb to the PCR reads, yields one record per CDR3 protein. In the table there are 550,000 to 750,000 distinct CDR3 sequences, approximately 20% of which are singletons. The data stem from a study of molecular identifiers for immune sequencing clone quantification. Germline CDR1 and CDR2: SGHVS and FNYEAQ. This CDR3 spans 17 amino acids. The V gene lost 5 bases and the J gene lost 2 bases, with 18 bases spanning the gap. The chain links TRBV7-6 to TRBJ2-2; D might be TRBD2 (6 bases). Sequenced sample: naive CD8+ T cells from blood, with Jurkat cell RNA spiked in. The subset was: FACS-sorted CD8+CD4-CCR7+CD45RA+ naive T cells. The source is a human donor in good health. Some libraries in this study had Jurkat cell RNA spiked in. The CDR3 DNA is TGTGCCAGCAGCGTGGTAGGGAGGTCGCCAAACACCGGGGAGCTGTTTTTT. Translating it yields CASSVVGRSPNTGELFF.